This TCR beta chain was captured in a study of post-analysis software for immune sequencing data. General observations from the study: TRBV segments more frequent in patients than in controls numbered roughly 5 and included TRBV5-6, TRBV5-1 and TRBV20-1.

There are 14 residues in the CDR3. V was trimmed by 5 bases and J by 5 bases, leaving 16 bases between them. Germline V CDR1 and CDR2: SGHVS, FQNEAQ. As concerns this clonotype: Its specificity is not known.

The authors incorporated unique molecular identifiers into the TCR beta cDNA libraries. Some 500,000 cDNA molecules were recovered from an input of roughly 0.85 to 10 million T cells. TCRdb analysed the PCR reads with MiXCR anew, one entry per CDR3 protein. The data contain 820,000 or so distinct CDR3 sequences, approximately 53% of them seen just once; the ten biggest clones take up approximately 4.5%. The source is a girl between 5 and 17 years old with multiple sclerosis. Sequenced: blood. The chain is built from TRBV7-8 and TRBJ2-7, with no clear D. DNA for the CDR3: TGTGCCAGCAGCCACGATTCCCCTGGAAACGAGCAGTACTTC. Translation: CASSHDSPGNEQYF. Using reference TRBV7-8 and TRBJ2-7 for the parts outside the CDR3, the full variable domain is GAGVSQSPRYKVAKRGQDVALRCDPISGHVSLFWYQQALGQGPEFLTYFQNEAQLDKSGLPSDRFFAERPEGSVSTLKIQRTQQEDSAVYLCASSHDSPGNEQYFGPGTRLTVT.